This TCR beta chain was observed in a study of blood T cell repertoires in COVID-19. Study information: There were acute and convalescent COVID-19 samples, and they came from the United States, Italy and Spain. T cells, B-cell-depleted T cells, or PBMCs provided the cDNA or gDNA that served as material.

This clone appeared once. Per the original methods: Quantification of nucleated cells was approximated via reference gene primer amplification. Sequencing used immunoSEQ multiplex PCR; TCRdb keeps in-frame clones, though not all of them. V, J and clone size are those of that table, while D and trimming were read from the DNA. The table lists some 250,000 clones, approximately 80% of them singletons, with roughly a tenth in the top ten. Trimming took 3 bases from V and 5 from J, leaving 16 bases between them. This CDR3 has 15 amino acids. The germline gives CDR1 MNHNS, CDR2 SASEGT. Sequenced material: peripheral blood. The chain is built from TRBV6-1 and TRBJ2-5; tentative D call: TRBD2 (6 bases). The source is a woman older than 75 with acute or convalescent COVID-19. CDR3 residues: CASSEWRGLVETQYF. For the CDR3, the DNA is TGTGCCAGCAGTGAGTGGCGGGGCTTGGTGGAGACCCAGTACTTC.